Listed here is a single T cell receptor beta chain. Its target is not known. Data came from immunoSEQ multiplex PCR; TCRdb stores just in-frame clones and leaves some out. The sample lists around 350,000 clones, around four fifths occurring once. The germline V gene encodes CDR1 SGHDT and CDR2 YYEEEE. V shed 2 bases and J shed 2 bases, with 10 bases lying between them. The CDR3 extends over 14 amino acids. The sample belongs to a study of shared clonotypes between healthy human individuals. Study-wide findings and caveats: The four-donor shared clonotypes exceeded non-shared clonotypes in generation probability, with non-shared ones scoring lower.

This TCR was recovered from a man aged 30 to 45 in good health. What was sequenced was memory CD4+ T cells sorted from blood. As for subset: CD45RA-negative fraction. This sequence joins TRBV5-6 and TRBJ2-5, with D perhaps being TRBD1 or TRBD2 (6 bases each). The CDR3 bases are TGTGCCAGCAGCTTCGGGGGCCCACAAGAGACCCAGTACTTC. Translating it yields CASSFGGPQETQYF. The entire variable domain, with the rest obtained from reference TRBV5-6 and TRBJ2-5, is as follows: DAGVTQSPTHLIKTRGQQVTLRCSPKSGHDTVSWYQQALGQGPQFIFQYYEEEERQRGNFPDRFSGHQFPNYSSELNVNALLLGDSALYLCASSFGGPQETQYFGPGTRLLVL.